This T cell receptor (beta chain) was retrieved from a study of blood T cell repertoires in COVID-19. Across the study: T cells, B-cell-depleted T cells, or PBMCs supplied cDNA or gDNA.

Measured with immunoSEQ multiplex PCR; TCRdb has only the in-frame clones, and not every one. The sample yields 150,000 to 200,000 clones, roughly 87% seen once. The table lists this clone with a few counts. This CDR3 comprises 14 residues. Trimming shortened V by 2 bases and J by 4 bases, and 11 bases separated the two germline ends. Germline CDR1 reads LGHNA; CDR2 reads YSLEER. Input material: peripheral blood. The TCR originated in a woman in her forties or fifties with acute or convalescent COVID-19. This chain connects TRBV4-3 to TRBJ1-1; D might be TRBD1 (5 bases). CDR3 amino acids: CASSQMTVGTEAFF. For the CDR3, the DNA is TGCGCCAGCAGCCAAATGACAGTGGGCACTGAAGCTTTCTTT.